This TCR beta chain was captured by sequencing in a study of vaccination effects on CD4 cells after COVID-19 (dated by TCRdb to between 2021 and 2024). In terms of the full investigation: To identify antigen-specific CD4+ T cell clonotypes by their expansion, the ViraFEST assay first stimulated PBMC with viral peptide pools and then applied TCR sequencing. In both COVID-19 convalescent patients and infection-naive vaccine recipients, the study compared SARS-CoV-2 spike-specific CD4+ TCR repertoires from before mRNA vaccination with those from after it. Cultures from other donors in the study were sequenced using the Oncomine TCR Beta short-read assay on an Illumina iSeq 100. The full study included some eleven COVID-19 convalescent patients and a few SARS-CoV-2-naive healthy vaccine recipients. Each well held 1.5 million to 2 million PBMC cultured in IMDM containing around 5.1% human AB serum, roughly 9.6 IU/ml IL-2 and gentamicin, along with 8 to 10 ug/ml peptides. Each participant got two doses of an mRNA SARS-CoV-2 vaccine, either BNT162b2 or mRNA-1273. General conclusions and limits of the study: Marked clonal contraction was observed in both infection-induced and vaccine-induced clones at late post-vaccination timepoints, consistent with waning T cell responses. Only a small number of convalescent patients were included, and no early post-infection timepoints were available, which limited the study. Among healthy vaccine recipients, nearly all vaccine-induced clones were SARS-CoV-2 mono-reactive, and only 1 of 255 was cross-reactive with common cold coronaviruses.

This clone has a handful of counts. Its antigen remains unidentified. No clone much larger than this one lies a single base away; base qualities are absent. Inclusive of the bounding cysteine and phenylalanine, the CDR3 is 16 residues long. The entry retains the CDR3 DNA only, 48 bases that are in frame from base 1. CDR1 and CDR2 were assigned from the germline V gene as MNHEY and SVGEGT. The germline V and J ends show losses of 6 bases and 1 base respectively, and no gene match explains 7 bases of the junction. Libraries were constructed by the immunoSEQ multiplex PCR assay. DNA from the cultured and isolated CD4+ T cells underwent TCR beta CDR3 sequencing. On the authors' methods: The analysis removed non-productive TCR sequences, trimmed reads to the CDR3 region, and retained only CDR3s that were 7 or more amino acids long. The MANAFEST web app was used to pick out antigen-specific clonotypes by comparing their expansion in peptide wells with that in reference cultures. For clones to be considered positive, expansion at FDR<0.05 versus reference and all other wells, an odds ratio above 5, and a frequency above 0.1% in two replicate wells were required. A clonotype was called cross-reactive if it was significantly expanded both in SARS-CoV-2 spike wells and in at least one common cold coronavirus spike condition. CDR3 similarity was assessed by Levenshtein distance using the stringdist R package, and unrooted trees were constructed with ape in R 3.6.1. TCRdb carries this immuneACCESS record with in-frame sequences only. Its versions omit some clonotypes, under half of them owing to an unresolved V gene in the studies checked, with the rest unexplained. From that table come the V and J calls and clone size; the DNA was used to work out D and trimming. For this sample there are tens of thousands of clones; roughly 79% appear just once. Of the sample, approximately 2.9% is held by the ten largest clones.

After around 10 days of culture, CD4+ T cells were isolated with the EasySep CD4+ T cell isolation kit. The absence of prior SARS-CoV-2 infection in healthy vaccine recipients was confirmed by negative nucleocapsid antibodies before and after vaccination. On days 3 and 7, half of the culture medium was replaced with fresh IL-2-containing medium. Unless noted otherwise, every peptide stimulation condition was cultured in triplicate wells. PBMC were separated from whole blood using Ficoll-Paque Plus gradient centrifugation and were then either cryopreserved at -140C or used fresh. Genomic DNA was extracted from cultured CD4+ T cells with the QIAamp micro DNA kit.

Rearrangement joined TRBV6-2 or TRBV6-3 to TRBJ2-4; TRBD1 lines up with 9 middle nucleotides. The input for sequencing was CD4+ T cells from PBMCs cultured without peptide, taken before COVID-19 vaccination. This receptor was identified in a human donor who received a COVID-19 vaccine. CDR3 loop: CASSLTGGFAKNIQYF. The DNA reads TGTGCCAGCAGCCTAACAGGGGGCTTCGCCAAAAACATTCAGTACTTC.